This entry features one T cell receptor beta chain sequence. What it recognizes is unknown. In TCRdb, the reads were re-called with MiXCR into one record per CDR3 protein. Here the sample spans under 850,000 distinct CDR3 sequences, approximately 33% being singletons. CDR1 SGDLS and CDR2 YYNGEE come from the germline V gene. This CDR3 is 12 amino acids long. Trimming stripped 4 bases from V and 5 bases from J, with 9 bases between. These data are taken from a study of T cell repertoires in cytomegalovirus infection. Overall study findings and caveats: CMV-specific HLA-C-restricted TCR beta clonotypes dominated the ex vivo response. The study identified carriers of CMV plus the relevant HLA from cumulative public TCR beta family frequency.

The rearrangement joins TRBV9 to TRBJ2-5; D remains unclear. The sequencing here drew on cultured PBMCs, taken from culture after CMV antigen stimulation. This clonotype was sampled from a human donor in good health (CMV status not recorded). Some clones in this sample may be carry-over from other donors' samples. The CDR3 region is CASSFNDETQYF. For the CDR3, the DNA is TGTGCCAGCAGCTTCAACGACGAGACCCAGTACTTC.